The rows below give T cell receptor beta chains drawn from one sample of a study of cytomegalovirus exposure and HLA in healthy donors. Using immunoSEQ multiplex PCR, the repertoire was profiled, and TCRdb retains in-frame clones only, with some absent. The sample consists of approximately 150,000 clones, 77% of them appearing once. The sample was PBMCs. These TCRs come from a woman aged 25-40 years in good health and CMV-seropositive. The CDR3 runs from the conserved cysteine through the conserved F or W. A D gene is named only where the DNA matches it firmly. Rows give clone size only sometimes, using once, few, many, or a class for an expanded clone.

J: TRBJ2-3
D: NA
size: NA
V: TRBV6-5
CDR3: CASSYSLGTDTQYF
DNA: TGTGCCAGCAGTTACTCGCTAGGCACAGATACGCAGTATTTT

J: TRBJ2-7
D: TRBD2
size: NA
V: TRBV10-2
CDR3: CATGTSGRPLYEQYF
DNA: TGCGCCACGGGGACTAGCGGGAGGCCATTATACGAGCAGTACTTC

J: TRBJ1-4
D: TRBD1
size: NA
V: TRBV5-3
CDR3: CARSLVGQGDNEKLFF
DNA: TGTGCCAGAAGCTTGGTCGGACAGGGTGATAATGAAAAACTGTTTTTT

J: TRBJ2-7
D: TRBD2
size: NA
V: TRBV7-9
CDR3: CASTPGGLSEQYF
DNA: TGTGCCAGCACTCCGGGAGGGTTGAGCGAGCAGTACTTC

J: TRBJ2-7
D: TRBD1
size: NA
V: TRBV28
CDR3: CASTLTGGARDEQYF
DNA: TGTGCCAGCACCCTCACAGGGGGCGCCCGTGACGAGCAGTACTTC

J: TRBJ2-1
D: NA
size: NA
V: TRBV4-1
CDR3: CASSQEGYRGIDYNEQFF
DNA: TGCGCCAGCAGCCAAGAGGGGTACCGCGGGATAGACTACAATGAGCAGTTCTTC

J: TRBJ2-7
D: TRBD1
size: NA
V: TRBV25-1
CDR3: CASSGQGAYEQYF
DNA: TGTGCCAGCAGTGGTCAGGGGGCCTACGAGCAGTACTTC

J: TRBJ2-1
D: TRBD2
size: NA
V: TRBV10-3
CDR3: CAVGSGNLYNEQFF
DNA: TGTGCCGTGGGGAGCGGGAATTTATACAATGAGCAGTTCTTC

J: TRBJ1-1
D: TRBD1
size: NA
V: TRBV5-1
CDR3: CASSRDSLVSEAFF
DNA: TGCGCCAGCAGCCGGGACAGCCTAGTATCTGAAGCTTTCTTT

J: TRBJ2-7
D: TRBD1
size: NA
V: TRBV27
CDR3: CASSAGQGRGSYEQYF
DNA: TGTGCCAGCAGTGCCGGACAGGGGAGGGGGTCCTACGAGCAGTACTTC

J: TRBJ1-1
D: TRBD1
size: NA
V: TRBV30
CDR3: CAWDREYTEAFF
DNA: TGTGCCTGGGACAGGGAGTACACTGAAGCTTTCTTT

J: TRBJ2-7
D: TRBD1
size: NA
V: TRBV30
CDR3: CAWSVGRGQGKYF
DNA: TGTGCCTGGAGTGTAGGTCGCGGACAGGGCAAGTACTTC

J: TRBJ1-1
D: NA
size: NA
V: TRBV29-1
CDR3: CSVLPSVNTEAFF
DNA: TGCAGCGTTCTGCCATCGGTGAACACTGAAGCTTTCTTT

J: TRBJ1-2
D: TRBD1
size: NA
V: TRBV6-5
CDR3: CASSYRDRGNYGYTF
DNA: TGTGCCAGCAGTTACCGGGACAGGGGTAACTATGGCTACACCTTC

J: TRBJ1-1
D: NA
size: NA
V: TRBV18
CDR3: CASSPPDSEAFF
DNA: TGTGCCAGCTCACCACCCGACAGCGAAGCTTTCTTT

J: TRBJ1-1
D: NA
size: NA
V: TRBV4-3
CDR3: CASSQQGLNTEAFF
DNA: TGCGCCAGCAGCCAACAGGGGCTGAACACTGAAGCTTTCTTT

J: TRBJ1-1
D: NA
size: NA
V: TRBV6-1
CDR3: CASSATGVNTEAFF
DNA: TGTGCCAGCAGTGCTACGGGGGTGAACACTGAAGCTTTCTTT

J: TRBJ2-3
D: NA
size: few
V: TRBV6-5
CDR3: CASSYGGRTDTQYF
DNA: TGTGCCAGCAGTTACGGCGGGCGGACAGATACGCAGTATTTT

J: TRBJ2-3
D: TRBD2
size: NA
V: TRBV5-1
CDR3: CASSLTASGRGSDTQYF
DNA: TGCGCCAGCAGCTTGACGGCTAGCGGGAGGGGGTCAGATACGCAGTATTTT

J: TRBJ2-5
D: TRBD2
size: NA
V: TRBV4-2
CDR3: CASSQGAAGVQPKETQYF
DNA: TGTGCCAGCAGCCAAGGCGCAGCGGGAGTCCAACCGAAAGAGACCCAGTACTTC

J: TRBJ2-3
D: NA
size: few
V: TRBV11-2
CDR3: CASSLVTSRIADTQYF
DNA: TGTGCCAGCAGCTTAGTGACTAGTCGAATCGCGGATACGCAGTATTTT

J: TRBJ2-5
D: NA
size: once
V: TRBV9
CDR3: CASSVAPIAAQETQYF
DNA: TGTGCCAGCAGCGTAGCCCCTATAGCGGCCCAAGAGACCCAGTACTTC

J: TRBJ1-2
D: NA
size: NA
V: TRBV28
CDR3: CASSLGGPLGYTF
DNA: TGTGCCAGCAGTTTAGGCGGGCCCCTTGGCTACACCTTC

J: TRBJ2-1
D: TRBD2
size: NA
V: TRBV4-1
CDR3: CASSRASGSNEQFF
DNA: TGCGCCAGCAGCCGAGCTAGCGGGAGCAATGAGCAGTTCTTC

J: TRBJ2-3
D: NA
size: NA
V: TRBV5-6
CDR3: CASSLAVADTQYF
DNA: TGTGCCAGCAGCTTGGCCGTCGCAGATACGCAGTATTTT

J: TRBJ1-3
D: NA
size: NA
V: TRBV2
CDR3: CASRADSPSGNTIYF
DNA: TGTGCCAGCAGGGCTGACAGTCCCTCTGGAAACACCATATATTTT

J: TRBJ2-3
D: TRBD2
size: NA
V: TRBV11-1
CDR3: CASSATLADYTDTQYF
DNA: TGTGCCAGCAGCGCCACACTAGCGGACTACACAGATACGCAGTATTTT

J: TRBJ2-3
D: TRBD1
size: NA
V: TRBV6-4
CDR3: CASSGTGGIGDTQYF
DNA: TGTGCCAGCAGCGGGACAGGGGGAATTGGAGATACGCAGTATTTT

J: TRBJ2-1
D: TRBD1
size: NA
V: TRBV28
CDR3: CASSYQGASYNEQFF
DNA: TGTGCCAGCAGTTACCAGGGGGCCTCCTACAATGAGCAGTTCTTC

J: TRBJ2-7
D: TRBD1
size: few
V: TRBV11-2
CDR3: CASSLMARGPYEQYF
DNA: TGTGCCAGCAGCTTAATGGCTAGGGGGCCTTACGAGCAGTACTTC

J: TRBJ2-1
D: TRBD2
size: once
V: TRBV30
CDR3: CAWSVGLDFEQFF
DNA: TGTGCCTGGAGTGTGGGACTAGATTTTGAGCAGTTCTTC

J: TRBJ2-5
D: NA
size: NA
V: TRBV2
CDR3: CASTREQETQYF
DNA: TGTGCCAGCACTCGCGAGCAAGAGACCCAGTACTTC

J: TRBJ2-5
D: NA
size: NA
V: TRBV28
CDR3: CASSLWAGKEETQYF
DNA: TGTGCCAGCAGTTTGTGGGCAGGTAAAGAAGAGACCCAGTACTTC

J: TRBJ2-5
D: NA
size: few
V: TRBV5-6
CDR3: CASSTPRERETQYF
DNA: TGTGCCAGCAGCACCCCACGGGAGAGAGAGACCCAGTACTTC

J: TRBJ2-3
D: NA
size: NA
V: TRBV5-1
CDR3: CASSLYQDTDTQYF
DNA: TGCGCCAGCAGCTTATACCAGGACACAGATACGCAGTATTTT

J: TRBJ1-1
D: TRBD1
size: NA
V: TRBV5-1
CDR3: CASSLGTGVEAFF
DNA: TGCGCCAGCAGCTTGGGAACAGGGGTTGAAGCTTTCTTT

J: TRBJ2-3
D: NA
size: NA
V: TRBV21-1
CDR3: CASSKLGGLKGPDTQYF
DNA: TGTGCCAGCAGCAAGCTTGGGGGACTCAAGGGGCCAGATACGCAGTATTTT

J: TRBJ2-5
D: NA
size: NA
V: TRBV5-1
CDR3: CASSPGVLVETQYF
DNA: TGCGCCAGCAGCCCGGGGGTGCTAGTGGAGACCCAGTACTTC

J: TRBJ2-7
D: TRBD2
size: NA
V: TRBV6-5
CDR3: CASSSTSAGDRGYF
DNA: TGTGCCAGCAGTTCAACTTCTGCGGGGGACCGCGGGTACTTC

J: TRBJ1-1
D: NA
size: NA
V: TRBV30
CDR3: CAWGENTEAFF
DNA: TGTGCCTGGGGAGAGAACACTGAAGCTTTCTTT

J: TRBJ2-7
D: TRBD2
size: NA
V: TRBV28
CDR3: CASRVTSGRYEQYF
DNA: TGTGCCAGCAGAGTAACTAGCGGGAGATATGAGCAGTACTTC

J: TRBJ2-3
D: TRBD2
size: NA
V: TRBV9
CDR3: CASSGLAAITDTQYF
DNA: TGTGCCAGCAGCGGACTAGCGGCTATCACAGATACGCAGTATTTT

J: TRBJ1-4
D: NA
size: once
V: TRBV4-3
CDR3: CASSQDIRTNEKLFF
DNA: TGCGCCAGCAGCCAAGATATCCGGACTAATGAAAAACTGTTTTTT

J: TRBJ1-5
D: TRBD1
size: NA
V: TRBV6-1
CDR3: CASSDRTGLQPQHF
DNA: TGTGCCAGCAGTGATCGGACAGGGCTTCAGCCCCAGCATTTT

J: TRBJ2-2
D: TRBD2
size: NA
V: TRBV28
CDR3: CASSLSSGWNTGELFF
DNA: TGTGCCAGCAGTTTATCTAGCGGGTGGAACACCGGGGAGCTGTTTTTT

J: TRBJ1-5
D: TRBD1
size: few
V: TRBV19
CDR3: CAVSGQGYNQPQHF
DNA: TGTGCCGTGTCGGGACAGGGATACAATCAGCCCCAGCATTTT

J: TRBJ1-1
D: NA
size: NA
V: TRBV9
CDR3: CASSGVGATEAFF
DNA: TGTGCCAGCAGCGGCGTAGGGGCCACTGAAGCTTTCTTT

J: TRBJ2-1
D: NA
size: NA
V: TRBV5-4
CDR3: CASRIDGTLLYNEQFF
DNA: TGTGCCAGCAGGATTGACGGGACACTGTTATACAATGAGCAGTTCTTC